Following are 27 T cell receptor beta chains from one sample sequenced in a study of monozygotic twins with inflammatory bowel disease. TCRdb re-called the 5' RACE reads; every CDR3 protein appears as one record, without DNA. The table lists 150,000 to 200,000 distinct CDR3 sequences. The sequencing sample was made of blood. The receptors come from a human donor with ulcerative colitis or Crohn's disease, or a healthy co-twin of an affected twin (not recorded which).

CDR3 residues: CASSHAAGTGGSVAKNIQYF. J is TRBJ2-4 and V is TRBV4-3; with no DNA, the TCRdb D assignment of TRBD1 cannot be verified. The CDR3 spans 20 residues. Germline V gives CDR1 LGHNA, CDR2 YSLEER.

CDR3 in amino acids: CSASGGLPYEQYF. This chain links TRBV20-1 with TRBJ2-7; with no DNA, the TCRdb D assignment of TRBD2 cannot be verified. Germline CDR1 and CDR2: DFQATT and SNEGSKA (reference sequence). The CDR3 runs 13 residues.

This chain connects TRBV10-3 to TRBJ2-3; TCRdb indicates TRBD2, and absent DNA this call remains unverified. CDR3 length: 15 residues. Germline CDR1 and CDR2: ENHRY and SYGVKD. CDR3 region: CAIRQLAGEKDTQYF.

The chain is built from TRBV30 and TRBJ1-3; lacking DNA, the TRBD1 call made by TCRdb goes unchecked. The CDR3 has 17 amino acids. Germline V gene data show CDR1 as GTSNPN and CDR2 as SVGIG (reference sequence). This CDR3 reads CAWRDRGNGSPGNTIYF.

The chain is built from TRBV20-1 and TRBJ2-7; TCRdb picks TRBD2, but there is no DNA to check that call. Germline CDR1 is DFQATT and CDR2 is SNEGSKA (reference sequence). The CDR3 runs to 15 residues. This chain's CDR3 is CSARDVTGGSYEQYF.

The V call is TRBV15, the J call TRBJ2-1; TCRdb picks TRBD1, but there is no DNA to check that call. This CDR3 spans 14 amino acids. CDR1 and CDR2 (germline): LNHNV, YYDKDF (reference sequence). The CDR3 region is CATSRVGRSNEQFF.

V and J are TRBV19 and TRBJ2-1. This CDR3 region has 15 residues. CDR1 is LNHDA and CDR2 is SQIVND in the germline V gene (reference sequence). CDR3 in amino acids: CASSIEPWGNNEQFF.

J is TRBJ2-2 and V is TRBV7-2. Germline V CDR1 and CDR2: SGHTA, FQGNSA. This CDR3 comprises 15 residues. The CDR3 loop reads CASSLDRMNTGELFF.

The CDR3 loop reads CASSGGNPGDEQFF. The chain uses TRBV6-4 and TRBJ2-1; the D gene TCRdb calls, TRBD1, cannot be checked with no DNA. Germline V gene lookup returns CDR1 MRHNA and CDR2 SNTAGT. The CDR3 contains 14 residues.

The chain carries TRBV18 and TRBJ1-2; the TRBD1 assignment by TCRdb is unverifiable without DNA. CDR1 is KGHSH, CDR2 LQKENI, per germline. The CDR3 runs to 13 residues. The CDR3 is CASSPDRDYGYTF. The whole variable domain, remainder taken from reference TRBV18 and TRBJ1-2, is NAGVMQNPRHLVRRRGQEARLRCSPMKGHSHVYWYRQLPEEGLKFMVYLQKENIIDESGMPKERFSAEFPKEGPSILRIQQVVRGDSAAYFCASSPDRDYGYTFGSGTRLTVV.

This chain uses TRBV6-5 with TRBJ1-3. CDR3 size: 13 residues. The germline V gene has CDR1 MNHEY and CDR2 SVGAGI. The CDR3 protein is CASRPGSGNTIYF.

This rearrangement joins TRBV13 to TRBJ1-2; TCRdb gives TRBD1 as the D gene, but with no DNA this cannot be confirmed. The CDR3 has 21 residues. Germline V CDR1 and CDR2: PRHDT, FYEKMQ (reference sequence). The CDR3 loop reads CASSPQGVKQDADFLSYGYTF. The variable domain in full, with the rest retrieved from reference TRBV13 and TRBJ1-2, is AAGVIQSPRHLIKEKRETATLKCYPIPRHDTVYWYQQGPGQDPQFLISFYEKMQSDKGSIPDRFSAQQFSDYHSELNMSSLELGDSALYFCASSPQGVKQDADFLSYGYTFGSGTRLTVV.

The chain recombines TRBV20-1 with TRBJ2-1; TCRdb picks TRBD2, but there is no DNA to check that call. The CDR3 is made up of 15 amino acids. CDR1 is DFQATT, CDR2 SNEGSKA, per germline (reference sequence). CDR3 amino acids: CSAQVLAPRVNEQFF.

The gene calls are TRBV9 and TRBJ2-1; with no DNA, the TCRdb D assignment of TRBD2 cannot be verified. Germline-derived CDR1 and CDR2 are SGDLS and YYNGEE. The CDR3 consists of 18 residues. The CDR3 region is CASSVATRTSGRSGEQFF.

The chain joins TRBV6-5 to TRBJ1-6; lacking DNA, the TRBD1 call made by TCRdb goes unchecked. Germline values: CDR1 MNHEY, CDR2 SVGAGI. This CDR3 is 16 amino acids long. This CDR3 reads CASNLHPRVGNSPLHF.

This chain joins TRBV7-3 and TRBJ2-5; the D call from TCRdb, TRBD1, cannot be confirmed without DNA. From germline, CDR1 is SGHTA and CDR2 FQGTGA. CDR3 length: 15 amino acids. The CDR3 is CASSVNGAVLETQYF.

This rearrangement joins TRBV27 to TRBJ2-1. CDR3 length equals 14 residues. Germline V lookup: CDR1 MNHEY, CDR2 SMNVEV (reference sequence). This CDR3 is CASSSGSSYNEQFF.

V usage is TRBV5-4 and J usage is TRBJ2-7; TCRdb returns TRBD2, unconfirmable since there is no DNA. CDR3 length equals 14 residues. Germline CDR1 is SGHNT and CDR2 is YYREEE (reference sequence). CDR3 protein: CASSREGRSYEQYF.

The chain links TRBV9 to TRBJ1-1. Per germline, CDR1 SGDLS and CDR2 YYNGEE. There are 15 residues in the CDR3. The CDR3 sequence is CASSRAPRPNTEAFF.

The CDR3 region is CASSHRSGEQFF. The chain couples TRBV6-1 to TRBJ2-1. Germline CDR1 MNHNS, CDR2 SASEGT. The CDR3 runs to 12 residues.

This chain uses TRBV7-6 with TRBJ2-2; TCRdb names TRBD2, which stays unverified in the absence of DNA. Per the germline V gene, CDR1 is SGHVS and CDR2 is FNYEAQ. There are 19 residues in the CDR3. This chain's CDR3 is CASSLNERLAVTNTGELFF.

The chain is built from TRBV5-1 and TRBJ2-1; TCRdb reports TRBD2, a call that lacks DNA to check it against. Germline lookup yields CDR1 SGHRS and CDR2 YFSETQ. The CDR3 covers 16 residues. This chain's CDR3 is CASSYPGTSGYNEQFF.

The rearrangement uses TRBV11-2 and TRBJ2-3. The CDR3 sequence is 14 residues long. Germline V gene lookup returns CDR1 SGHAT and CDR2 FQNNGV. The chain's CDR3 is CASSLAHLTDTQYF.

This chain joins TRBV7-2 and TRBJ1-1; absent DNA, TCRdb's TRBD1 call cannot be checked. Germline CDR1 and CDR2: SGHTA and FQGNSA. The CDR3 loop spans 13 amino acids. CDR3 residues: CASTAGQVAEAFF. Full variable domain (rest looked up from reference TRBV7-2 and TRBJ1-1): GAGVSQSPSNKVTEKGKDVELRCDPISGHTALYWYRQSLGQGLEFLIYFQGNSAPDKSGLPSDRFSAERTGGSVSTLTIQRTQQEDSAVYLCASTAGQVAEAFFGQGTRLTVV.

V usage is TRBV4-2 and J usage is TRBJ2-7. Looked up from germline, CDR1 is LGHNA and CDR2 is YNFKEQ. The CDR3 spans 12 residues. The CDR3 sequence: CASSHYSYEQYF.

The chain links TRBV5-5 to TRBJ2-1. Germline V gene data show CDR1 as SGHKS and CDR2 as YYEKEE (reference sequence). The CDR3 loop spans 18 amino acids. CDR3 sequence: CASTEYLGRRRVRDEQFF.

The chain recombines TRBV11-3 with TRBJ2-2; no DNA is available, so the TRBD1 call from TCRdb remains unchecked. Germline V gives CDR1 SGHNT, CDR2 YENEEA. This CDR3 is 14 amino acids long. This CDR3 reads CASSPGQGTGELFF.